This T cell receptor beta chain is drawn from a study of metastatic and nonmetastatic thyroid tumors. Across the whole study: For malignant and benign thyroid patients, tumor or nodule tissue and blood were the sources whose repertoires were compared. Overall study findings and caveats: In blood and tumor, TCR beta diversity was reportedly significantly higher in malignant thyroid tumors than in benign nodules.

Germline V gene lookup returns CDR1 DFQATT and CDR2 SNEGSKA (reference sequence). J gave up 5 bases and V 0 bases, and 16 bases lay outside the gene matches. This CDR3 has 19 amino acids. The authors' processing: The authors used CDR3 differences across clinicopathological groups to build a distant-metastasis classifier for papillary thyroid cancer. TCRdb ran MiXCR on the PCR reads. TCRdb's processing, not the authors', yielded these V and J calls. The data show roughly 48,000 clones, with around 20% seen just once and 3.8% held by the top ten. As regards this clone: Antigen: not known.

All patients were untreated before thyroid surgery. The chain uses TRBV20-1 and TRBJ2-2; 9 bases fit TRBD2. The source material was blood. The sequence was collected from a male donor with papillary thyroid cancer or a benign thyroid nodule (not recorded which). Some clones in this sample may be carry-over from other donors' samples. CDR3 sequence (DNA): TGCAGTGCTAGAGATCCCGGCCGCGGGAGGGCCTCGGGGACCGGGGAGCTGTTTTTT. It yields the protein CSARDPGRGRASGTGELFF.